This is a list of T cell receptor beta chains from one sample in a study of metastatic and nonmetastatic thyroid tumors. TCRdb re-clonotyped the PCR reads via MiXCR. The sample lists approximately 86,000 clones, about an eighth occurring once. Sequenced material: tumor tissue. These receptor sequences come from a female donor with papillary thyroid cancer or a benign thyroid nodule (not recorded which). Some clones in this sample may be carry-over from other donors' samples. CDR3s include the opening cysteine and the closing phenylalanine or tryptophan. The D gene is left open where the match is weak. Size is stated for part of the rows, as once, few or many counts, or as a class when the clone is expanded.

d_gene: TRBD2
j_gene: TRBJ2-1
abundance: many
v_gene: TRBV12-3/TRBV12-4
CDR3aa: CASSLLAGGYNEQFF
CDR3nt: TGTGCCAGCAGTTTACTAGCGGGAGGGTACAATGAGCAGTTCTTC

d_gene: TRBD1
j_gene: TRBJ2-2
abundance: many
v_gene: TRBV6-1
CDR3aa: CASNPLTGPNAGELFF
CDR3nt: TGTGCCAGCAACCCCCTGACAGGGCCCAACGCCGGGGAGCTGTTTTTT

d_gene: TRBD2
j_gene: TRBJ2-1
abundance: many
v_gene: TRBV7-9
CDR3aa: CASSLAGGPRNEQFF
CDR3nt: TGTGCCAGCAGCTTAGCGGGAGGGCCGAGGAATGAGCAGTTCTTC

d_gene: .
j_gene: TRBJ1-1
abundance: .
v_gene: TRBV5-5
CDR3aa: CASSLGPHEAFF
CDR3nt: TGTGCCAGCAGCTTGGGACCGCATGAAGCTTTCTTT

d_gene: .
j_gene: TRBJ1-2
abundance: many
v_gene: TRBV7-2
CDR3aa: CASSLTAGYTF
CDR3nt: TGTGCCAGCAGCTTAACAGCTGGCTACACCTTC

d_gene: TRBD2
j_gene: TRBJ2-7
abundance: many
v_gene: TRBV7-8
CDR3aa: CASSFHPRAAGGYYEQYF
CDR3nt: TGTGCCAGCAGCTTTCACCCTCGGGCAGCGGGAGGGTACTACGAGCAGTACTTC

d_gene: .
j_gene: TRBJ2-2
abundance: many
v_gene: TRBV20-1
CDR3aa: CSARALAANTGELFF
CDR3nt: TGCAGTGCTAGAGCTTTAGCGGCGAACACCGGGGAGCTGTTTTTT

d_gene: .
j_gene: TRBJ1-1
abundance: many
v_gene: TRBV7-8
CDR3aa: CASSIILRTEAFF
CDR3nt: TGTGCCAGCAGCATAATTTTAAGGACTGAAGCTTTCTTT

d_gene: TRBD1
j_gene: TRBJ1-1
abundance: many
v_gene: TRBV4-1
CDR3aa: CASSSGQGAEAFF
CDR3nt: TGCGCCAGCAGCTCGGGGCAGGGGGCTGAAGCTTTCTTT

d_gene: TRBD1
j_gene: TRBJ1-1
abundance: many
v_gene: TRBV11-3
CDR3aa: CASSLRAGGDAFF
CDR3nt: TGTGCCAGCAGCTTACGGGCAGGGGGCGACGCTTTCTTT

d_gene: .
j_gene: TRBJ2-2
abundance: many
v_gene: TRBV5-1
CDR3aa: CASSLERSGELFF
CDR3nt: TGCGCCAGCAGCTTGGAACGTTCCGGGGAGCTGTTTTTT

d_gene: .
j_gene: TRBJ2-5
abundance: .
v_gene: TRBV5-4
CDR3aa: CASSLSYQETQYF
CDR3nt: TGTGCCAGCAGCTTGTCATATCAAGAGACCCAGTACTTC

d_gene: .
j_gene: TRBJ2-1
abundance: many
v_gene: TRBV6-1
CDR3aa: CASRSSGLGNNEQFF
CDR3nt: TGTGCCAGCAGGAGTTCGGGGTTGGGCAACAATGAGCAGTTCTTC

d_gene: .
j_gene: TRBJ2-7
abundance: many
v_gene: TRBV3-1
CDR3aa: CASSHGHRAYEQYF
CDR3nt: TGTGCCAGCAGCCATGGACACCGGGCCTACGAGCAGTACTTC

d_gene: .
j_gene: TRBJ1-6
abundance: many
v_gene: TRBV2
CDR3aa: CASSGTDNSPLHF
CDR3nt: TGTGCCAGCAGTGGGACAGATAATTCACCCCTCCACTTT

d_gene: .
j_gene: TRBJ1-2
abundance: .
v_gene: TRBV11-2
CDR3aa: CASSLDLAGNYGYTF
CDR3nt: TGTGCCAGCAGCTTAGATCTTGCAGGAAACTATGGCTACACCTTC

d_gene: .
j_gene: TRBJ1-1
abundance: many
v_gene: TRBV27
CDR3aa: CASSVGGTTEAFF
CDR3nt: TGTGCCAGCAGCGTTGGGGGCACCACTGAAGCTTTCTTT

d_gene: TRBD1
j_gene: TRBJ2-6
abundance: many
v_gene: TRBV6-5
CDR3aa: CASSFRPGQGTGANVLTF
CDR3nt: TGTGCCAGCAGCTTCCGGCCGGGACAGGGTACTGGGGCCAACGTCCTGACTTTC

d_gene: .
j_gene: TRBJ2-5
abundance: many
v_gene: TRBV6-1
CDR3aa: CASRDFQETQYF
CDR3nt: TGTGCCAGCAGGGACTTTCAAGAGACCCAGTACTTC

d_gene: .
j_gene: TRBJ2-7
abundance: many
v_gene: TRBV7-9
CDR3aa: CASSSEGGGAYEQYF
CDR3nt: TGTGCCAGCAGCTCGGAGGGGGGGGGCGCGTACGAGCAGTACTTC

d_gene: .
j_gene: TRBJ2-5
abundance: many
v_gene: TRBV12-3/TRBV12-4
CDR3aa: CASRKDQETQYF
CDR3nt: TGTGCCAGCAGAAAGGACCAAGAGACCCAGTACTTC

d_gene: TRBD2
j_gene: TRBJ2-5
abundance: few
v_gene: TRBV18
CDR3aa: CASSRLAGGEETQYF
CDR3nt: TGTGCCAGCTCCAGACTAGCGGGAGGGGAAGAGACCCAGTACTTC

d_gene: .
j_gene: TRBJ2-5
abundance: few
v_gene: TRBV12-3/TRBV12-4
CDR3aa: CASSRTAYQETMYF
CDR3nt: TGTGCCAGCAGCAGGACAGCCTACCAAGAGACCATGTACTTC

d_gene: .
j_gene: TRBJ2-2
abundance: .
v_gene: TRBV11-3
CDR3aa: CASSLEGWTVGELFF
CDR3nt: TGTGCCAGCAGCTTAGAGGGCTGGACGGTCGGGGAGCTGTTTTTT

d_gene: .
j_gene: TRBJ2-5
abundance: few
v_gene: TRBV6-1
CDR3aa: CASMRGTEDETQYF
CDR3nt: TGTGCCAGCATGCGCGGGACAGAGGATGAGACCCAGTACTTC

d_gene: .
j_gene: TRBJ1-1
abundance: many
v_gene: TRBV20-1
CDR3aa: CSARGLNTEAFF
CDR3nt: TGCAGTGCTAGGGGGCTGAACACTGAAGCTTTCTTT

d_gene: TRBD2
j_gene: TRBJ2-3
abundance: few
v_gene: TRBV12-3/TRBV12-4
CDR3aa: CASNRLAGCTTDTQYF
CDR3nt: TGTGCCAGCAATAGACTAGCGGGATGTACCACAGATACGCAGTATTTT

d_gene: TRBD2
j_gene: TRBJ2-7
abundance: many
v_gene: TRBV7-9
CDR3aa: CASSLGAGGGEQYF
CDR3nt: TGTGCCAGCAGCTTAGGGGCGGGAGGGGGCGAGCAGTACTTC

d_gene: TRBD1
j_gene: TRBJ1-5
abundance: many
v_gene: TRBV27
CDR3aa: CASSLFRGGRNQPQHF
CDR3nt: TGTGCCAGCAGTTTATTCAGGGGGGGCCGCAATCAGCCCCAGCATTTT

d_gene: .
j_gene: TRBJ2-3
abundance: few
v_gene: TRBV18
CDR3aa: CASSPSVGEDTQYF
CDR3nt: TGTGCCAGCTCACCGTCGGTAGGCGAAGATACGCAGTATTTT

d_gene: TRBD2
j_gene: TRBJ2-7
abundance: once
v_gene: TRBV5-4
CDR3aa: CATAGAGYHNEQYF
CDR3nt: TGTGCCACAGCAGGAGCGGGATACCACAATGAGCAGTACTTC

d_gene: .
j_gene: TRBJ1-2
abundance: many
v_gene: TRBV5-1
CDR3aa: CASSISGLNYGYTF
CDR3nt: TGCGCCAGCAGCATCTCAGGCCTTAACTATGGCTACACCTTC

d_gene: TRBD2
j_gene: TRBJ2-1
abundance: .
v_gene: TRBV6-1
CDR3aa: CASRETSGRVNEQFF
CDR3nt: TGTGCCAGCAGGGAGACTAGCGGGAGGGTGAATGAGCAGTTCTTC

d_gene: .
j_gene: TRBJ1-1
abundance: many
v_gene: TRBV5-6
CDR3aa: CASSHGSEAFF
CDR3nt: TGTGCCAGCAGCCACGGCTCTGAAGCTTTCTTT

d_gene: TRBD1
j_gene: TRBJ1-2
abundance: many
v_gene: TRBV2
CDR3aa: CASSVGQGVLGPYGYTF
CDR3nt: TGTGCCAGCAGTGTGGGACAGGGGGTTTTGGGCCCGTATGGCTACACCTTC